Below, 25 T cell receptor beta chains from the same sample are listed, as sequenced in a study of cytomegalovirus exposure and HLA in healthy donors (dated by TCRdb to 2016 to 2017). The library was built by means of the immunoSEQ multiplex PCR assay. For the multiplex PCR, a mixture combining 60 forward primers for TCR Vbeta segments and 13 reverse primers for TCR Jbeta segments was used. What TCRdb holds here is the immuneACCESS table cut down to in-frame rearrangements. Part of the clones is not present; checked against another copy, under half of the missing clones reflect an unresolved V gene, and the others are unexplained. The sample table lists roughly 180,000 clones, 60% to 80% of them with a count of one. Around 14% of the sample goes to the ten largest clones. Specimen: PBMCs. The source is a woman between 50 and 59 years old in good health and CMV-seropositive.

This chain uses TRBV7-6 with TRBJ1-1, with 7 bases fitting TRBD1. The CDR3 is 15 residues long. Per germline, CDR1 SGHVS and CDR2 FNYEAQ. After removal of 2 bases from V and 8 bases from J, the junction contained 11 bases not matched to a gene. The CDR3 sequence is CASSLRLGGEDEAFF. CDR3 coding DNA: TGTGCCAGCAGCTTACGGTTAGGGGGCGAAGACGAAGCTTTCTTT.

The J gene is TRBJ2-1, the V gene TRBV11-3; 7 positions match TRBD2. This CDR3 has 16 amino acids. V gave up 0 bases and J gave up 15 bases; unmatched junction bases: 17. Germline V gene data show CDR1 as SGHNT and CDR2 as YENEEA. The CDR3 DNA follows: TGTGCCAGCAGCTTAGAGGGGGGGGGAACAGGTAGCGCGGTGTTCTTC. It translates to CASSLEGGGTGSAVFF.

V and J are TRBV10-3 and TRBJ1-6, with 7 nucleotides matching TRBD1. CDR3 length: 15 residues. Looked up from germline, CDR1 is ENHRY and CDR2 is SYGVKD. With V trimmed by 0 bases and J by 10 bases, 6 bases remained unmatched. In DNA, the CDR3 is TGTGCCATCAGTGAGTCGGACAGGAGAAGGTCACCCCTCCACTTT. The encoded protein is CAISESDRRRSPLHF.

In this sample, this clone turned up a few times. The chain combines TRBV5-4 with TRBJ2-2, with TRBD1 identical over 8 bases. Germline V gene sequence: CDR1 SGHNT, CDR2 YYREEE (reference sequence). Losses at the gene ends were 0 bases for V and 6 bases for J; bases not matched to a gene: 13. The CDR3 spans 18 residues. The CDR3 sequence is CASSLGPGQGRGAGELFF. The CDR3 nucleotides are TGTGCCAGCAGCTTGGGCCCTGGACAGGGAAGAGGGGCCGGGGAGCTGTTTTTT.

This clone was recorded only once. This chain links TRBV15 with TRBJ1-3, with D unresolved. This CDR3 is 14 amino acids long. The germline V gene encodes CDR1 LNHNV and CDR2 YYDKDF (reference sequence). V lost 5 bases to trimming and J lost 2 bases, with 10 bases between them. CDR3: CATSPNTAGNTIYF. In DNA form, the CDR3 reads TGTGCCACCAGCCCTAATACAGCTGGAAACACCATATATTTT.

This clone showed up just once. The chain is built from TRBV19 and TRBJ2-4; 8 bases match TRBD2. The CDR3 runs 15 residues. Germline V gene sequence: CDR1 LNHDA, CDR2 SQIVND (reference sequence). The trim removed 3 bases at V and 3 bases at J, leaving 4 bases unmatched. The DNA for the CDR3 is TGTGCCAGTAGTATTTTCCGGGGGGGCAAAAACATTCAGTACTTC. This encodes CASSIFRGGKNIQYF. The whole variable domain, filled in from reference TRBV19 and TRBJ2-4, reads DGGITQSPKYLFRKEGQNVTLSCEQNLNHDAMYWYRQDPGQGLRLIYYSQIVNDFQKGDIAEGYSVSREKKESFPLTVTSAQKNPTAFYLCASSIFRGGKNIQYFGAGTRLSVL.

This clone is a singleton in its sample. This CDR3 is also generated by other DNA sequences in the sample. The gene calls are TRBV27 and TRBJ2-7, with a weak D call TRBD2 (6 bases). CDR3 length: 13 residues. Trimming took 3 bases from V and 2 from J, leaving 8 bases between them. Germline CDR1 MNHEY, CDR2 SMNVEV (reference sequence). The CDR3 spells CASSLRGTYEQYF. DNA for the CDR3: TGTGCCAGCAGTTTGCGGGGAACCTACGAGCAGTACTTC.

V and J are TRBV6-6 and TRBJ2-5, with no clear D. Germline V lookup: CDR1 MNHNY, CDR2 SVGAGI (reference sequence). The length of the CDR3 is 13 residues. V gave up 0 bases and J gave up 4 bases, with 6 bases separating them. This CDR3 reads CASSYSERETQYF. In DNA form, the CDR3 reads TGTGCCAGCAGTTACTCTGAGAGAGAGACCCAGTACTTC.

The rearrangement uses TRBV10-1 and TRBJ1-2; no definite D call. The germline V gene has CDR1 WNHNN and CDR2 SYGVQD (reference sequence). The CDR3 totals 16 residues. With 0 bases removed from V and 0 bases from J, the gap between germline ends came to 11 bases. As DNA, the CDR3 is TGCGCCAGCAGTGAGTCGATAACAGAACCTAACTATGGCTACACCTTC. Residues: CASSESITEPNYGYTF.

The gene calls are TRBV11-3 and TRBJ2-5; TRBD1 might be the D (5 bases). This CDR3 spans 13 amino acids. V was shortened by 2 bases and J by 5 bases, with 9 bases between the two germline ends. Looked up from germline, CDR1 is SGHNT and CDR2 is YENEEA. CDR3 residues: CASSLSRAETQYF. CDR3 nucleotide sequence: TGTGCCAGCAGCTTAAGCAGGGCGGAGACCCAGTACTTC.

The rearrangement uses TRBV2 and TRBJ2-2; D is perhaps TRBD2 (5 bases). The CDR3 is 14 residues long. Trimming pared 6 bases from V and 4 bases from J, leaving 12 bases between. Germline CDR1 reads SNHLY; CDR2 reads FYNNEI. For the CDR3, the DNA is TGTGCCAGCAGGGAGGAGGCCGTCACCGGGGAGCTGTTTTTT. Translating it yields CASREEAVTGELFF. Complete variable domain (other parts from reference TRBV2 and TRBJ2-2): EPEVTQTPSHQVTQMGQEVILRCVPISNHLYFYWYRQILGQKVEFLVSFYNNEISEKSEIFDDQFSVERPDGSNFTLKIRSTKLEDSAMYFCASREEAVTGELFFGEGSRLTVL.

This clone was picked up one time. V gene TRBV9 combines with J gene TRBJ1-1, with D possibly being TRBD1 (6 bases). Trimming shortened V by 0 bases and J by 0 bases, and 12 bases separated the two germline ends. The CDR3 has 16 amino acids. Germline assignment: CDR1 SGDLS and CDR2 YYNGEE. The CDR3 spells CASSVEGGHLNTEAFF. Written as DNA, the CDR3 is TGTGCCAGCAGCGTAGAAGGGGGACACTTGAACACTGAAGCTTTCTTT.

The genes are TRBV11-1 and TRBJ2-7, with 10 bases identical to TRBD2. The CDR3 is 14 residues long. V dropped 5 bases and J dropped 4; count of bases not matched to a gene: 5. Germline CDR1 SGHAT, CDR2 FQDESV (reference sequence). The CDR3 DNA sequence: TGTGCCAGCAGCCCAAATAGCGGGGGGTACGAGCAGTACTTC. Translating it yields CASSPNSGGYEQYF. Based on the CDR3 plus reference TRBV11-1 and TRBJ2-7, the full variable domain is EAEVAQSPRYKITEKSQAVAFWCDPISGHATLYWYRQILGQGPELLVQFQDESVVDDSQLPKDRFSAERLKGVDSTLKIQPAELGDSAMYLCASSPNSGGYEQYFGPGTRLTVT.

This clone was observed once. The gene calls are TRBV5-4 and TRBJ1-1; tentatively, D is TRBD1 (5 bases). The CDR3 length is 15 residues. V was pared by 4 bases and J by 0 bases, with 13 bases between. Germline V gives CDR1 SGHNT, CDR2 YYREEE (reference sequence). CDR3: CASSPFGGMNTEAFF. As DNA, the CDR3 is TGTGCCAGCAGCCCCTTTGGGGGGATGAACACTGAAGCTTTCTTT. Full variable domain (remainder filled in from reference TRBV5-4 and TRBJ1-1): ETGVTQSPTHLIKTRGQQVTLRCSSQSGHNTVSWYQQALGQGPQFIFQYYREEENGRGNFPPRFSGLQFPNYSSELNVNALELDDSALYLCASSPFGGMNTEAFFGQGTRLTVV.

The rearrangement joins TRBV6-5 to TRBJ1-3; D is possibly TRBD1 (5 bases). Between the trimmed V and J ends, which lost 0 bases and 4 bases, there was a span of 13 bases. Germline loops: CDR1 MNHEY, CDR2 SVGAGI. The CDR3 contains 16 residues. CDR3 coding DNA: TGTGCCAGCAGTTACTCCGGCGGGGGGAGGGGAAACACCATATATTTT. Encoded protein: CASSYSGGGRGNTIYF.

The J gene is TRBJ1-1, the V gene TRBV6-5, with TRBD1 as a possible D gene (6 bases). V dropped 6 bases and J dropped 6 bases, with 17 bases sitting between them. The CDR3 extends over 14 amino acids. Germline V gene lookup returns CDR1 MNHEY and CDR2 SVGAGI. The CDR3: CASRRRGGAAEAFF. The CDR3, as DNA: TGTGCCAGCAGACGCCGGGGGGGGGCCGCTGAAGCTTTCTTT.

The gene calls are TRBV10-3 and TRBJ1-4; a weak D match, TRBD1 (6 bases). The CDR3 is 13 residues long. Germline CDR1 ENHRY, CDR2 SYGVKD. V was pared by 0 bases and J by 15 bases, with 14 bases between. This chain's CDR3 is CAISESGGGGVFF. CDR3 nucleotide sequence: TGTGCCATCAGTGAGTCTGGAGGAGGGGGGGTGTTTTTT.

This rearrangement joins TRBV6-6 to TRBJ1-2; 8 bases are a match to TRBD1. The CDR3 extends over 14 amino acids. J was trimmed by 0 bases and V by 6 bases; bases with no gene match: 3. Germline V gives CDR1 MNHNY, CDR2 SVGAGI (reference sequence). The CDR3 region has the DNA TGTGCCAGCAGGGACAGGGAAGCTAACTATGGCTACACCTTC. This encodes CASRDREANYGYTF.

This chain connects TRBV30 to TRBJ2-3, with TRBD1 matching over 9 bases. The CDR3 contains 14 residues. CDR1 GTSNPN and CDR2 SVGIG come from the germline V gene (reference sequence). J was trimmed by 3 bases and V by 5 bases; bases with no gene match: 6. CDR3 residues: CAWGGTGRTDTQYF. In nucleotides, the CDR3 is TGTGCCTGGGGCGGGACAGGGAGGACAGATACGCAGTATTTT.

V usage is TRBV30 and J usage is TRBJ2-7; D might be TRBD1 (6 bases). The germline V and J ends were trimmed by 0 bases and 6 bases, with 15 bases remaining between them. CDR1 GTSNPN and CDR2 SVGIG come from the germline V gene (reference sequence). The CDR3 consists of 14 residues. The CDR3 nucleotides read TGTGCCTGGAGTGTACCTGGCAGGGGAATCGAGCAGTACTTC. This encodes CAWSVPGRGIEQYF. The full variable domain, in which reference TRBV30 and TRBJ2-7 provide the parts outside the CDR3, is SQTIHQWPATLVQPVGSPLSLECTVEGTSNPNLYWYRQAAGRGLQLLFYSVGIGQISSEVPQNLSASRPQDRQFILSSKKLLLSDSGFYLCAWSVPGRGIEQYFGPGTRLTVT.

The rearrangement links TRBV19 to TRBJ2-7; 11 nucleotides line up with TRBD2. The germline CDR1 and CDR2 sequences are LNHDA and SQIVND (reference sequence). CDR3 length equals 18 residues. The V and J ends lost 1 base and 1 base, in that order; junction bases with no gene match: 9. This CDR3 is CASSIVLAGTSGSYEQYF. CDR3 sequence (DNA): TGTGCCAGTAGTATAGTCCTCGCCGGGACTAGCGGTTCCTACGAGCAGTACTTC.

The chain combines TRBV30 with TRBJ2-2; tentatively, D is TRBD1 (5 bases). The CDR3 spans 14 residues. The V gene lost 0 bases and the J gene lost 5 bases, with 10 bases spanning the gap. Germline CDR1 reads GTSNPN; CDR2 reads SVGIG (reference sequence). For the CDR3, the DNA is TGTGCCTGGAGTGTACAGGCAGGGACCGGGGAGCTGTTTTTT. Its protein is CAWSVQAGTGELFF.

The sample holds a few counts of this clone. V usage is TRBV5-5 and J usage is TRBJ2-7, with TRBD1 matching over 10 bases. CDR1 and CDR2 (germline): SGHKS, YYEKEE (reference sequence). The CDR3 totals 15 residues. Trimming at V came to 4 bases and at J to 6 bases, leaving 10 bases not matched to a gene. The CDR3 spells CASSPNPTGGSEQYF. The CDR3 DNA sequence: TGTGCCAGCAGCCCTAACCCGACAGGGGGCTCCGAGCAGTACTTC.

The rearrangement uses TRBV5-1 and TRBJ2-3; 8 bases align to TRBD2. The CDR3 runs to 14 residues. CDR1 is SGHRS, CDR2 YFSETQ, per germline. J gave up 3 bases and V 3 bases, and 3 bases lay outside the gene matches. CDR3 protein: CASSSGGKTDTQYF. In DNA form, the CDR3 reads TGCGCCAGCAGCTCGGGGGGGAAGACAGATACGCAGTATTTT.

At least ten counts were recorded for this clone. V usage is TRBV29-1 and J usage is TRBJ2-1, with 8 positions matching TRBD1. CDR1 SQVTM and CDR2 ANQGSEA come from the germline V gene. J gave up 6 bases and V 5 bases, and 3 bases lay outside the gene matches. This CDR3 has 12 residues. The CDR3 region is CSVITGGNEQFF. For the CDR3, the DNA is TGCAGCGTTATAACAGGGGGCAATGAGCAGTTCTTC.